A single sample is the source of the 31 T cell receptor beta chains below, sequenced in a study of blood T cell repertoires in COVID-19. The data were produced by immunoSEQ multiplex PCR, yet TCRdb's version contains in-frame clones alone and is incomplete. Altogether some 170,000 clones are present, 80% to 90% being singletons, with the ten largest covering less than 5%. Sequencing was performed on peripheral blood. The origin of the receptors is a woman aged 60-75 years who had recovered from COVID-19.

The chain couples TRBV19 to TRBJ1-5; perhaps TRBD1 as D (5 bases). Trimming removed 3 bases from V and 0 bases from J, with 12 bases in between. CDR1 and CDR2 (germline): LNHDA, SQIVND (reference sequence). The CDR3 contains 16 residues. CDR3 in DNA: TGTGCCAGTAGTATTGTGTTCGGGGGTAGCAATCAGCCCCAGCATTTT. Protein product: CASSIVFGGSNQPQHF.

The chain couples TRBV28 to TRBJ1-4; D remains unclear. Germline V gene data show CDR1 as MDHEN and CDR2 as SYDVKM. CDR3 length equals 14 residues. V was cut by 7 bases and J by 8 bases, with 17 bases left in between. CDR3 in DNA: TGTGCCAGCACTCCGGGAACTAATCGGGAAAAACTGTTTTTT. Residues: CASTPGTNREKLFF.

For the CDR3, the DNA is TGCGCCAGCAGCTTGGGAAGGTTGCGGACAGATACGCAGTATTTT. Its translation: CASSLGRLRTDTQYF. The chain uses TRBV5-1 and TRBJ2-3; D is undetermined. The CDR3 totals 15 residues. V lost 0 bases to trimming and J lost 3 bases, with 11 bases between them. Germline V gene data show CDR1 as SGHRS and CDR2 as YFSETQ.

This clone has a single count. The chain combines TRBV5-1 with TRBJ2-1, with D unresolved. Germline CDR1 reads SGHRS; CDR2 reads YFSETQ. The CDR3 loop spans 12 amino acids. Trimming took 1 base from V and 6 from J, leaving 5 bases between them. The CDR3 loop reads CASSLNSNEQFF. The CDR3 region has the DNA TGCGCCAGCAGCTTGAATAGCAATGAGCAGTTCTTC.

V and J are TRBV18 and TRBJ1-5; D gene uncertain. In germline, CDR1 is KGHSH, CDR2 LQKENI. The CDR3 extends over 13 amino acids. The V and J ends lost 6 bases and 11 bases respectively, with 17 bases between them. This CDR3 is CASSPRPEEAQHF. In DNA form, the CDR3 reads TGTGCCAGCTCCCCCCGACCAGAAGAGGCCCAGCATTTT.

V is TRBV27 and J is TRBJ2-2, with D maybe TRBD1 (6 bases). The germline V and J ends were trimmed by 5 bases and 0 bases, with 19 bases remaining between them. CDR1 and CDR2 (germline): MNHEY, SMNVEV (reference sequence). This CDR3 region has 18 residues. This CDR3 is CASSPGTYTSANTGELFF. CDR3 coding DNA: TGTGCCAGCAGTCCCGGGACATATACAAGCGCGAACACCGGGGAGCTGTTTTTT.

With respect to this clone: The sample carries other DNA sequences with the same CDR3. The genes are TRBV28 and TRBJ1-5; TRBD1 is a possible D gene (5 bases). V gave up 5 bases and J gave up 2 bases, with 7 bases separating them. The germline gives CDR1 MDHEN, CDR2 SYDVKM. This CDR3 has 13 residues. CDR3 DNA: TGTGCCAGCAGTGGGGGGGGCAATCAGCCCCAGCATTTT. Translation: CASSGGGNQPQHF.

The chain recombines TRBV9 with TRBJ2-2, with a tentative D call TRBD2 (6 bases). Germline V gene lookup returns CDR1 SGDLS and CDR2 YYNGEE. V was cut by 0 bases and J by 2 bases, with 8 bases left in between. This CDR3 has 15 amino acids. CDR3 nucleotide sequence: TGTGCCAGCAGCGTAGTCGGGGGAAACACCGGGGAGCTGTTTTTT. It encodes CASSVVGGNTGELFF. Full variable domain (outside the CDR3, taken from reference TRBV9 and TRBJ2-2): DSGVTQTPKHLITATGQRVTLRCSPRSGDLSVYWYQQSLDQGLQFLIQYYNGEERAKGNILERFSAQQFPDLHSELNLSSLELGDSALYFCASSVVGGNTGELFFGEGSRLTVL.

The chain joins TRBV7-6 to TRBJ2-5; 8 bases map to TRBD2. Germline loops: CDR1 SGHVS, CDR2 FNYEAQ. J was trimmed by 4 bases and V by 5 bases; bases with no gene match: 12. This CDR3 comprises 16 residues. Here the CDR3 DNA reads TGTGCCAGCAGCCCCCAGCGTAGCGGGGCGGGAGAGACCCAGTACTTC. It translates to CASSPQRSGAGETQYF.

The V and J genes are TRBV10-2 and TRBJ1-6; 9 bases align to TRBD1. V lost 8 bases and J lost 6; bases outside the gene matches: 5. The germline gives CDR1 WSHSY, CDR2 SAAADI. The length of the CDR3 is 14 residues. The CDR3 spells CASGGTGSNSPLHF. DNA of the CDR3: TGCGCCAGCGGGGGGACAGGGAGTAATTCACCCCTCCACTTT.

CDR3 nucleotide sequence: TGTGCCAGCGCCGGGTCCTCAGACCCTGAAAAACTGTTTTTT. Encoded protein: CASAGSSDPEKLFF. J is TRBJ1-4 and V is TRBV19, with unresolved D. This CDR3 contains 14 residues. The V gene's germline CDR1 is LNHDA and CDR2 SQIVND (reference sequence). The V gene lost 9 bases and the J gene lost 7 bases, with 18 bases spanning the gap.

The chain combines TRBV18 with TRBJ1-5; D might be TRBD1 (6 bases). The germline gives CDR1 KGHSH, CDR2 LQKENI. The V end was cut by 0 bases, the J end by 7 bases, with 13 bases between. This CDR3 comprises 15 residues. As DNA, the CDR3 is TGTGCCAGCTCACCACCGGGGGGGGCAGGACAGCCCCAGCATTTT. It codes for CASSPPGGAGQPQHF.

In nucleotides, the CDR3 is TGCGCCAGCACTAAGGGACAGTCCCTGGGAGAGACCCAGTACTTC. This sequence encodes CASTKGQSLGETQYF. The genes are TRBV5-1 and TRBJ2-5; 7 bases are a match to TRBD1. Germline CDR1 SGHRS, CDR2 YFSETQ. The CDR3 totals 15 residues. Trimming took 6 bases from V and 4 from J; bases not matched to a gene: 12.

This chain links TRBV30 with TRBJ1-2; D may be TRBD1 (5 bases). With 3 bases removed from V and 2 bases from J, the gap between germline ends came to 13 bases. The CDR3 extends over 14 amino acids. Germline CDR1 GTSNPN, CDR2 SVGIG (reference sequence). The DNA for the CDR3 is TGTGCCTGGAGGAGGACAAATATCAACTATGGCTACACCTTC. It codes for CAWRRTNINYGYTF.

The chain employs TRBV10-3 and TRBJ1-2, with D unresolved. In germline, CDR1 is ENHRY, CDR2 SYGVKD. The CDR3 runs to 15 residues. Trimming removed 4 bases from V and 8 bases from J, with 20 bases in between. CDR3 region: CAISASVTSRSGYTF. The CDR3 DNA reads TGTGCCATCAGTGCATCTGTGACAAGCCGGTCGGGCTACACCTTC.

The chain carries TRBV27 and TRBJ2-1; 9 bases line up with TRBD2. The V and J ends lost 1 base and 7 bases, in that order; junction bases with no gene match: 8. CDR1 and CDR2 (germline): MNHEY, SMNVEV (reference sequence). The CDR3 totals 16 residues. The CDR3 DNA sequence: TGTGCCAGCAGTTTATTCTCGCGGGGGGGCGGAAATGAGCAGTTCTTC. It encodes CASSLFSRGGGNEQFF.

The table lists this clone with a count of one. The chain employs TRBV11-2 and TRBJ1-6, with a possible D match to TRBD1 (6 bases). The CDR3 has 15 residues. Per germline, CDR1 SGHAT and CDR2 FQNNGV. V was clipped by 0 bases and J by 8 bases, with 11 bases between them. The CDR3 nucleotides are TGTGCCAGCAGCTTAGACGGGACACTTTATTCACCCCTCCACTTT. It codes for CASSLDGTLYSPLHF.

V gene TRBV18 combines with J gene TRBJ2-1, with D maybe TRBD2 (6 bases). Germline V gives CDR1 KGHSH, CDR2 LQKENI. V lost 3 bases to trimming and J lost 8 bases, with 20 bases between them. The CDR3 is 16 amino acids. This chain's CDR3 is CASSPPGLGVDDEQFF. CDR3 bases: TGTGCCAGCTCACCGCCGGGACTGGGGGTTGACGATGAGCAGTTCTTC.

This clone appeared a single time. At the DNA level, this CDR3 is encoded by other sequences in the same sample as well. This rearrangement joins TRBV9 to TRBJ2-5, with 9 bases that match TRBD2. J gave up 5 bases and V 4 bases, and 12 bases lay outside the gene matches. This CDR3 is built from 16 residues. CDR1 SGDLS and CDR2 YYNGEE come from the germline V gene. Here the CDR3 reads CASSPTGGGAGETQYF. The CDR3 region has the DNA TGTGCCAGCAGCCCGACTGGCGGGGGGGCCGGGGAGACCCAGTACTTC. The variable domain in full, with the rest retrieved from reference TRBV9 and TRBJ2-5, is DSGVTQTPKHLITATGQRVTLRCSPRSGDLSVYWYQQSLDQGLQFLIQYYNGEERAKGNILERFSAQQFPDLHSELNLSSLELGDSALYFCASSPTGGGAGETQYFGPGTRLLVL.

V is TRBV5-1 and J is TRBJ2-4, with TRBD2 matching over 12 bases. This CDR3 is built from 17 residues. V shed 2 bases and J 8 bases; nucleotides not matched to a gene: 11. Germline V lookup: CDR1 SGHRS, CDR2 YFSETQ. The CDR3 loop reads CASSFSPSGGAEDIQYF. CDR3 sequence (DNA): TGCGCCAGCAGCTTTAGTCCTAGCGGGGGGGCCGAAGACATTCAGTACTTC.

The CDR3 nucleotides are TGTGCCACCAGTGATTCCGGGACTAGCGGGGGGAATGAGCAGTTCTTC. Amino acids: CATSDSGTSGGNEQFF. The rearrangement joins TRBV24-1 to TRBJ2-1, with TRBD2 identical over 15 bases. This CDR3 has 16 residues. With 2 bases clipped from V and 7 bases from J, the junction kept 2 bases outside the gene matches. The V gene's germline CDR1 is KGHDR and CDR2 SFDVKD.

The rearrangement links TRBV5-1 to TRBJ1-1; no firm D call. Between the trimmed V and J ends, which lost 0 bases and 1 base, there was a span of 13 bases. This CDR3 spans 16 amino acids. Germline V gives CDR1 SGHRS, CDR2 YFSETQ. CDR3 nucleotides: TGCGCCAGCAGCTTGGGACTAAGAGACTCGAACACTGAAGCTTTCTTT. Encoded protein: CASSLGLRDSNTEAFF.

J is TRBJ2-3 and V is TRBV6-5, with 12 bases matching TRBD1. With V trimmed by 7 bases and J by 4 bases, 3 bases remained unmatched. This CDR3 spans 14 amino acids. CDR1 is MNHEY and CDR2 is SVGAGI in the germline V gene. The DNA of the CDR3 is TGTGCCAGCACCGGGACAGGGGGCGCAGATACGCAGTATTTT. It specifies CASTGTGGADTQYF.

The rearrangement joins TRBV28 to TRBJ2-3; a possible D gene is TRBD2 (5 bases). The CDR3 runs to 14 residues. From germline, CDR1 is MDHEN and CDR2 SYDVKM. V lost 3 bases and J lost 1, with 8 bases in between. The CDR3 nucleotides are TGTGCCAGCAGTTTGTCCGGGGGCACAGATACGCAGTATTTT. Protein product: CASSLSGGTDTQYF. The whole variable domain, filled in from reference TRBV28 and TRBJ2-3, reads DVKVTQSSRYLVKRTGEKVFLECVQDMDHENMFWYRQDPGLGLRLIYFSYDVKMKEKGDIPEGYSVSREKKERFSLILESASTNQTSMYLCASSLSGGTDTQYFGPGTRLTVL.

Notes on this clone: The junction and the germline gene differ at one end; a read error may be behind it. CDR3 sequence (DNA): TGCGCCAGCAGCAGGGACACCGGTTTTAATTCACCCCCCCACTTT. Translating it yields CASSRDTGFNSPPHF. The V and J genes are TRBV5-1 and TRBJ1-6, with a possible D match to TRBD1 (6 bases). The CDR3 has 15 amino acids. Germline V gene sequence: CDR1 SGHRS, CDR2 YFSETQ.

The V call is TRBV27, the J call TRBJ1-4, with a weak D call TRBD1 (6 bases). V dropped 4 bases and J dropped 7 bases, with 16 bases sitting between them. The V gene's germline CDR1 is MNHEY and CDR2 SMNVEV (reference sequence). The length of the CDR3 is 15 residues. For the CDR3, the DNA is TGTGCCAGCAGTTCAGTTGAAACAGGGTTTGAAAAACTGTTTTTT. As protein: CASSSVETGFEKLFF.

The chain joins TRBV12-3 or TRBV12-4 to TRBJ2-7; weak D call: TRBD1 (6 bases). With 5 bases removed from V and 9 bases from J, the gap between germline ends came to 17 bases. CDR3 length: 13 amino acids. As DNA, the CDR3 is TGTGCCAGCAGTCGTCGGGACACCATAAGGCAGTACTTC. Translation: CASSRRDTIRQYF.

V gene TRBV5-1 combines with J gene TRBJ1-1, with D perhaps TRBD1 (6 bases). The CDR3 contains 16 residues. Germline loops: CDR1 SGHRS, CDR2 YFSETQ. V lost 2 bases to trimming and J lost 0 bases, with 14 bases between them. The CDR3 protein is CASSLTGTYMNTEAFF. The CDR3 DNA reads TGCGCCAGCAGCTTAACCGGGACATACATGAACACTGAAGCTTTCTTT.

This clone was seen a few times. This chain links TRBV19 with TRBJ2-1; perhaps TRBD2 as D (6 bases). Trimming removed 9 bases at V and 11 bases at J, with 14 bases between. Germline-derived CDR1 and CDR2 are LNHDA and SQIVND (reference sequence). This CDR3 is built from 11 residues. As DNA, the CDR3 is TGTGCCAGCCACCGGGAGTCGAAGCAGTTCTTC. Its translation: CASHRESKQFF.

The chain is built from TRBV5-6 and TRBJ2-7, with D perhaps matching TRBD1 (6 bases). Germline V CDR1 and CDR2: SGHDT, YYEEEE. Trimming shortened V by 5 bases and J by 2 bases, and 17 bases separated the two germline ends. CDR3 length: 15 residues. The CDR3 spells CASRGMGDKAYEQYF. In DNA form, the CDR3 reads TGTGCCAGCAGGGGCATGGGGGACAAAGCCTACGAGCAGTACTTC.

The gene calls are TRBV7-9 and TRBJ2-3; a possible D gene is TRBD2 (5 bases). This CDR3 has 15 amino acids. Germline lookup yields CDR1 SEHNR and CDR2 FQNEAQ (reference sequence). Trimming took off 5 bases at V and 2 bases at J, with 14 bases between the two ends. DNA for the CDR3: TGTGCCAGCAGCCGCCCCGGGATTTCCACAGATACGCAGTATTTT. Translating it yields CASSRPGISTDTQYF. The variable domain in full, with the rest retrieved from reference TRBV7-9 and TRBJ2-3, is DTGVSQNPRHKITKRGQNVTFRCDPISEHNRLYWYRQTLGQGPEFLTYFQNEAQLEKSRLLSDRFSAERPKGSFSTLEIQRTEQGDSAMYLCASSRPGISTDTQYFGPGTRLTVL.